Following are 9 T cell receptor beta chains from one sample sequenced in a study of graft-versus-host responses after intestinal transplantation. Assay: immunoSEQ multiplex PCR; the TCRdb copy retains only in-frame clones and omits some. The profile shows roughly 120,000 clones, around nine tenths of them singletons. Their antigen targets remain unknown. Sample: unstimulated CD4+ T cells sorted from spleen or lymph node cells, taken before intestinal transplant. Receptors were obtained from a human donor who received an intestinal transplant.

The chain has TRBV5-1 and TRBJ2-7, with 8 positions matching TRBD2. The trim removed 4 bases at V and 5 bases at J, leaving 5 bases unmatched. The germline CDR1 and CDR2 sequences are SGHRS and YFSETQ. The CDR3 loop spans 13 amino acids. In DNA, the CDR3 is TGCGCCAGCAGCCCGGGAGGGGGGAACGAGCAGTACTTC. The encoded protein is CASSPGGGNEQYF. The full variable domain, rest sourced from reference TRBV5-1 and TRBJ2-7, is KAGVTQTPRYLIKTRGQQVTLSCSPISGHRSVSWYQQTPGQGLQFLFEYFSETQRNKGNFPGRFSGRQFSNSRSEMNVSTLELGDSALYLCASSPGGGNEQYFGPGTRLTVT.

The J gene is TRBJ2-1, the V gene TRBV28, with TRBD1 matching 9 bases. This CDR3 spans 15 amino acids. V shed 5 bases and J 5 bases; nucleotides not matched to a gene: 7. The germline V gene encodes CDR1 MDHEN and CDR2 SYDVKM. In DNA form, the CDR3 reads TGTGCCAGCAGTACAGGGGGCAGAGTCGACAATGAGCAGTTCTTC. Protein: CASSTGGRVDNEQFF.

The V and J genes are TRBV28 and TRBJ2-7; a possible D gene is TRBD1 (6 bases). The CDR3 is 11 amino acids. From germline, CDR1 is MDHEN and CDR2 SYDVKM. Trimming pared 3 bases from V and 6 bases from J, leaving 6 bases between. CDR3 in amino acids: CASSFRGEQYF. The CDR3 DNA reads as TGTGCCAGCAGTTTCAGGGGCGAGCAGTACTTC.

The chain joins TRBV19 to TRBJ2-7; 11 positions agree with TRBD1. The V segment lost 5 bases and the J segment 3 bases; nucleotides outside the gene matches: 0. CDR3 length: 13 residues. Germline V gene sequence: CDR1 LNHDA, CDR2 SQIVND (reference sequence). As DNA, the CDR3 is TGTGCCAGTAGTGGGACAGGGGGCTACGAGCAGTACTTC. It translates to CASSGTGGYEQYF.

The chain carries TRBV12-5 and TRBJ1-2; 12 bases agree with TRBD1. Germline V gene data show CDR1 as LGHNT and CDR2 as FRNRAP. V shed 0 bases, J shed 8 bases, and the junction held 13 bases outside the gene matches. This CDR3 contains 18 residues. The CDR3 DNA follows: TGTGCTAGTGGTTTGGTACTGGCCGGGACAGGGGGCCGGGGGGGCTACACCTTC. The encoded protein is CASGLVLAGTGGRGGYTF.

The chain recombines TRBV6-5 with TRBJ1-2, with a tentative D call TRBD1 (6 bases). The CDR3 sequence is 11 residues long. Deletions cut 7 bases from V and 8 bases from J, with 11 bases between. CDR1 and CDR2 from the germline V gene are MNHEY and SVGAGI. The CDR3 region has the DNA TGTGCCAGCAAACAGGGAAGCGGCTACACCTTC. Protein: CASKQGSGYTF.

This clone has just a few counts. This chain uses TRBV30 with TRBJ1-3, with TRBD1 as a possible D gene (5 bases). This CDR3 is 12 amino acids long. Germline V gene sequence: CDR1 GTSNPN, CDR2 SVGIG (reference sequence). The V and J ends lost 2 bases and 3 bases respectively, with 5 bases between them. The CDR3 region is CAWSQGGNTIYF. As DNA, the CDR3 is TGTGCCTGGAGTCAGGGTGGAAACACCATATATTTT. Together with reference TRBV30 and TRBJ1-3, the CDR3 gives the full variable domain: SQTIHQWPATLVQPVGSPLSLECTVEGTSNPNLYWYRQAAGRGLQLLFYSVGIGQISSEVPQNLSASRPQDRQFILSSKKLLLSDSGFYLCAWSQGGNTIYFGEGSWLTVV.

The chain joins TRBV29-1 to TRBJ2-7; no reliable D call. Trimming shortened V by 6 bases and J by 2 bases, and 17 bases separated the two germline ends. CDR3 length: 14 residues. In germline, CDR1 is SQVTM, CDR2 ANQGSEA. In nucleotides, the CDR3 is TGCAGCGTGGTCTTGCAGACTTTTACCTACGAGCAGTACTTC. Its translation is CSVVLQTFTYEQYF.

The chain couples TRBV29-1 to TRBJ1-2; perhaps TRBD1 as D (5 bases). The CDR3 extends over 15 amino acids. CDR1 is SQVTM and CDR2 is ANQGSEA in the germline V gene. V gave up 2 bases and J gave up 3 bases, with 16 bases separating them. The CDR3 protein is CSVERGQASHYGYTF. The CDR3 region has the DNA TGCAGCGTTGAAAGGGGTCAGGCCTCCCACTATGGCTACACCTTC.